This TCR beta chain was sequenced in a study of T-cell memory formation after mild COVID-19. Overall study results and limits: A balance of CD4 and CD8 characterized clones contracting day 15 to 85, whereas later expanders leaned CD4+.

Germline CDR1 and CDR2: SNHLY and FYNNEI. The CDR3 consists of 11 residues. V gave up 3 bases and J gave up 13 bases, with 10 bases separating them. This clonotype came up a few times. Its cognate antigen is unknown. The 5'RACE method, run with constant-segment primers, produced TCR alpha and TCR beta cDNA libraries (carrying sample barcodes and UMIs). TCRdb called the 5' RACE reads again in MiXCR, with one record for every CDR3 protein. The profile shows a few hundred thousand distinct CDR3 sequences, 27% of them singletons. This chain joins TRBV2 and TRBJ2-1; D unresolved. Input material: PBMCs or a T cell subset sorted from them (not recorded which). The receptor was isolated from an adult woman who had mild COVID-19 (a few samples of this study predate the infection). Cell type and time point are not known. CDR3 sequence (DNA): TGTGCCAGCAGTGATAGACCCACCCAGTTCTTC. Residues: CASSDRPTQFF. The complete variable domain, with remaining parts taken from reference TRBV2 and TRBJ2-1, reads EPEVTQTPSHQVTQMGQEVILRCVPISNHLYFYWYRQILGQKVEFLVSFYNNEISEKSEIFDDQFSVERPDGSNFTLKIRSTKLEDSAMYFCASSDRPTQFFGPGTRLTVL.